This is a list of T cell receptor beta chains from one sample in a study of radiotherapy plus CTLA-4 blockade in lung cancer. Data came from immunoSEQ multiplex PCR; TCRdb stores just in-frame clones and leaves some out. The repertoire includes 65,000 to 85,000 clones, around 69% of them detected once, and roughly 15% sits in the top ten. The sample consisted of peripheral blood, taken from a patient treated with radiotherapy plus ipilimumab. The receptor set was obtained from a human donor with non-small cell lung cancer whose response to radiotherapy plus ipilimumab could not be evaluated. Some clones in this sample may be carry-over from other donors' samples. CDR3s include the opening cysteine and the closing phenylalanine or tryptophan. D genes are given only for firm matches. The listing skips clone size in some rows; elsewhere it reads once, few, many or a size class.

>TRBV18|-|-|TRBJ2-7
TGTGCCAGCTCACCACAGGGCGGGATAAGCTCCTACGAGCAGTACTTC
CASSPQGGISSYEQYF
>TRBV5-1|TRBD1|-|TRBJ2-3
TGCGCCAGCAGCTTGGGGGACAGTCAGGGCGCAGATACGCAGTATTTT
CASSLGDSQGADTQYF
>TRBV29-1|-|-|TRBJ2-3
TGCAGCTTCGAACAGGGTTCACGGGATACGCAGTATTTT
CSFEQGSRDTQYF
>TRBV6-5|TRBD2|-|TRBJ2-2
TGTGCCAGCATGGGAGGGACGTACACCGGGGAGCTGTTTTTT
CASMGGTYTGELFF
>TRBV6-1|-|-|TRBJ2-1
TGTGCCAGCAGTGAAGTAGGGGACAATGAGCAGTTCTTC
CASSEVGDNEQFF
>TRBV2|TRBD2|-|TRBJ2-7
TGTGCCAGCGAGCTAGAGCGGGGGGTAGGTCACGAGCAGTACTTC
CASELERGVGHEQYF
>TRBV28|TRBD2|once|TRBJ2-1
TGTGCCAGCAGTGGGACTAGCGGGAGCTCCTACAATGAGCAGTTCTTC
CASSGTSGSSYNEQFF
>TRBV18|-|-|TRBJ1-2
TGTGCCAGCTCACCAAGCGACGGGTTTGATGGCTACACCTTC
CASSPSDGFDGYTF
>TRBV7-2|-|-|TRBJ1-5
TGTGCCAGCAGCTGGGGGGGAAGAGGAGATCAGCCCCAGCATTTT
CASSWGGRGDQPQHF
>TRBV5-6|-|-|TRBJ1-6
TGTGCCAGCAGCCCGACGGGGGTTAATTCACCCCTCCACTTT
CASSPTGVNSPLHF
>TRBV5-1|TRBD1|-|TRBJ1-1
TGCGCCAGCAGCCGGGGACAGGGGGCTGAAGCTTTCTTT
CASSRGQGAEAFF
>TRBV7-2|-|once|TRBJ2-3
TGTGCCAGCAGCCCCCTCAGGGATACGCAGTATTTT
CASSPLRDTQYF
>TRBV2|-|few|TRBJ2-7
TGTGCCAGCAGCCGTCAGGGATACGAGCAGTACTTC
CASSRQGYEQYF
>TRBV28|-|few|TRBJ1-4
TGTGCCAGCAGTTTCGCGGCAACTAATGAAAAACTGTTTTTT
CASSFAATNEKLFF
>TRBV19|TRBD1|once|TRBJ1-2
TGTGCCAGTAGTATTGACAGGGAATATGGCTACACCTTC
CASSIDREYGYTF
>TRBV15|TRBD1|few|TRBJ1-5
TGTGCCACCAGCAGAGATCTTGGACAGGGTCGTACCCAGCATTTT
CATSRDLGQGRTQHF
>TRBV5-1|TRBD1|-|TRBJ1-1
TGCGCCAGCAGCATGCAGGGGGCTCAGGACACTGAAGCTTTCTTT
CASSMQGAQDTEAFF
>TRBV9|TRBD2|-|TRBJ2-3
TGTGCCAGCAGCGTAGCGGGGGGACGGCACGCAGATACGCAGTATTTT
CASSVAGGRHADTQYF
>TRBV5-1|-|-|TRBJ2-3
TGCGCCAGCAGCTGGGAGCGGCGGGCGGGTACAGATACGCAGTATTTT
CASSWERRAGTDTQYF
>TRBV27|TRBD2|-|TRBJ2-5
TGTGCCAGCAGTTTATCCCCGACTAGCGGGGGCGAGACCCAGTACTTC
CASSLSPTSGGETQYF
>TRBV19|TRBD1|-|TRBJ1-6
TGTGCCAGTAGTGGGGACAGGGCCGTGTATTCACCCCTCCACTTT
CASSGDRAVYSPLHF
>TRBV10-3|-|-|TRBJ2-5
TGTGCCATCAGTGAAGAGGGTGTGGAGACCCAGTACTTC
CAISEEGVETQYF
>TRBV7-6|TRBD1|-|TRBJ2-3
TGTGCCAGCAGTCTTTTCCCACGTGGGACAGGGGGGGATACGCAGTATTTT
CASSLFPRGTGGDTQYF
>TRBV6-5|-|-|TRBJ1-4
TGTGCCAGCGGGGGAGGGGTTGGCGAAAAACTGTTTTTT
CASGGGVGEKLFF
>TRBV6-5|-|-|TRBJ1-1
TGTGCCAGCAGTTACGCAGTGAACACTGAAGCTTTCTTT
CASSYAVNTEAFF
>TRBV7-2|-|once|TRBJ2-1
TGTGCCAGCAACTCCTACCATGAGCAGTTCTTC
CASNSYHEQFF
>TRBV29-1|TRBD1|-|TRBJ1-4
TGCAGCGTTGAAGATCGGGGACAGGGGCTCGGAAAACTGTTTTTT
CSVEDRGQGLGKLFF
>TRBV29-1|-|few|TRBJ2-5
TGCAGCGTGAAAGGGGGGGGGCGGGAGACCCAGTACTTC
CSVKGGGRETQYF
>TRBV5-6|TRBD1|once|TRBJ1-2
TGTGCCAGCACCAGGACAGGGTCTGGCTACACCTTC
CASTRTGSGYTF
>TRBV30|TRBD2|-|TRBJ2-3
TGTGCCTGGATGGGCGGGGGGGCATATACGCAGTATTTT
CAWMGGGAYTQYF
>TRBV5-1|TRBD1|-|TRBJ2-7
TGCGCCAGCAGCTTGTCGGGACAGGGCCACGAGCAGTACTTC
CASSLSGQGHEQYF
>TRBV23-1|TRBD1|-|TRBJ1-2
TGCGCCAGCAGTCAACCTGACAGGGACGGGGACTATGGCTACACCTTC
CASSQPDRDGDYGYTF
>TRBV6-6|-|-|TRBJ2-1
TGTGCCAGCAGTTATTCAGGGGCCGATTACAATGAGCAGTTCTTC
CASSYSGADYNEQFF
>TRBV28|TRBD2|-|TRBJ2-7
TGTGCCAGCAGTTTAGCGGGGGAATCCTACGAGCAGTACTTC
CASSLAGESYEQYF
>TRBV28|-|-|TRBJ1-4
TGTGCCAGCTTGGCTCAGCAGGGAGGGGAAAAACTGTTTTTT
CASLAQQGGEKLFF
>TRBV2|TRBD1|-|TRBJ2-7
TGTGCCAGCAGCCCCAGGGGGCCGGGCGAGCAGTACTTC
CASSPRGPGEQYF
>TRBV7-3|-|-|TRBJ2-3
TGTGCCAGCAGGGAGGGTCGGGGCACAGATACGCAGTATTTT
CASREGRGTDTQYF
>TRBV4-1|-|-|TRBJ1-3
TGCGCCAGCAGCCAGCCGGGGGTCTCTGGAAACACCATATATTTT
CASSQPGVSGNTIYF
>TRBV11-3|-|-|TRBJ2-7
TGTGCCAGCAGCTTAGGGGGGGAGTACGAGCAGTACTTC
CASSLGGEYEQYF
>TRBV9|TRBD1|once|TRBJ1-2
TGTGCCAGCAGCCCCCGACAGGGGGCGGGCGGCTACACCTTC
CASSPRQGAGGYTF
>TRBV5-4|-|-|TRBJ2-7
TGTGCCAGCAGCGGGGGCGATGGGACCACCTACGAGCAGTACTTC
CASSGGDGTTYEQYF
>TRBV7-9|-|-|TRBJ1-5
TGTGCCAGCAGCTTAGACACCAGCAATCAGCCCCAGCATTTT
CASSLDTSNQPQHF
>TRBV18|TRBD1|-|TRBJ2-1
TGTGCCAGCTCACCTGGTCGGGACAGGGAGTGGTTCTTC
CASSPGRDREWFF
>TRBV7-2|-|-|TRBJ2-5
TGTGCCAGCCTCGGAGCGCCCACAGGGTGGGAGACCCAGTACTTC
CASLGAPTGWETQYF
>TRBV5-5|-|-|TRBJ1-5
TGTGCCAGCAGCTTGATGCCGGGGAGCAATCAGCCCCAGCATTTT
CASSLMPGSNQPQHF
>TRBV5-1|TRBD2|-|TRBJ2-5
TGCGCCAGCAGCGTAGGACTAGCGGGGGGACAAGAGACCCAGTACTTC
CASSVGLAGGQETQYF
>TRBV19|-|-|TRBJ2-1
TGTGCCAGTACCCGGGGGGCCGGTAATGAGCAGTTCTTC
CASTRGAGNEQFF
>TRBV6-5|-|-|TRBJ1-1
TGTGCCAGCAGGGACCGGGGGTACACTGAAGCTTTCTTT
CASRDRGYTEAFF
>TRBV6-4|-|-|TRBJ2-3
TGTGCCAGCAGTGACCTGGGAGGCAGCACAGATACGCAGTATTTT
CASSDLGGSTDTQYF
>TRBV7-9|TRBD1|-|TRBJ2-7
TGTGCCAGCAGCTTACAGGGACAGGGGTACGAGCAGTACTTC
CASSLQGQGYEQYF
>TRBV7-2|-|-|TRBJ2-5
TGTGCCAGCAGCTTAGGTCTCGGGGAGACCCAGTACTTC
CASSLGLGETQYF
>TRBV25-1|-|-|TRBJ1-2
TGTGCCAGCTCAGGACAGCTAAACTATGGCTACACCTTC
CASSGQLNYGYTF
>TRBV28|-|-|TRBJ1-5
TGTGCCAGCACCTTGCCCCGGGGACCCCAGCATTTT
CASTLPRGPQHF